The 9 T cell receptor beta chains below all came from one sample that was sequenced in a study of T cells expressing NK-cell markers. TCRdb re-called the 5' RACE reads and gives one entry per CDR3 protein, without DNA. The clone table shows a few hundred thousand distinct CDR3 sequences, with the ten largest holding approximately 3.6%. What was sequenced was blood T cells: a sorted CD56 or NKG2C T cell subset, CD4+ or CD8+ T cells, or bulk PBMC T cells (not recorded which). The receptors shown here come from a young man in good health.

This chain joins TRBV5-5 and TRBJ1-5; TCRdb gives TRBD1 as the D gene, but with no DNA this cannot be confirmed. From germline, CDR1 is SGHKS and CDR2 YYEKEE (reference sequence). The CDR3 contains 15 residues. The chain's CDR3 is CASSKTGMSNQPQHF.

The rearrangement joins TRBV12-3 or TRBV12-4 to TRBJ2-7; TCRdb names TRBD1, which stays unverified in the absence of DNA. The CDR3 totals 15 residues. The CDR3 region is CASSPGQGLSYEQYF.

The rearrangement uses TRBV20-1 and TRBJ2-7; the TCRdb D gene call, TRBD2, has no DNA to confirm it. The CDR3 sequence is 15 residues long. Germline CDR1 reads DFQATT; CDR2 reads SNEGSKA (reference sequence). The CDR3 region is CSAGDVAGGTGEQYF.

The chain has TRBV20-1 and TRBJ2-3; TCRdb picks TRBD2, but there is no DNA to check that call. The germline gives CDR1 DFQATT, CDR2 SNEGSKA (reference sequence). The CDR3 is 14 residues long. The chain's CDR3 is CSARSSGGPYTQYF.

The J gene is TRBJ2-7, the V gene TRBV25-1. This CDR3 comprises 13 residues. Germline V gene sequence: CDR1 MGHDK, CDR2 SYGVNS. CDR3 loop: CASSGTPSYEQYF.

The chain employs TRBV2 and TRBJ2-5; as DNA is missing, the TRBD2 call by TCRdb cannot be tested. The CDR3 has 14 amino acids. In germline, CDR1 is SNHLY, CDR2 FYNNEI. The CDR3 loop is CASWDLAGAETQYF.

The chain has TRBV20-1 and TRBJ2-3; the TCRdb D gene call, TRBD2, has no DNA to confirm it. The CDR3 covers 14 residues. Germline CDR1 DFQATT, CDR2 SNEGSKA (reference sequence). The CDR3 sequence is CSAPRTSIPDTQYF.

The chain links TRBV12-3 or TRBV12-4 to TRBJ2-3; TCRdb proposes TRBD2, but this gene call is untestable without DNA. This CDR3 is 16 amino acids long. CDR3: CASSRRGAGVTDTQYF.

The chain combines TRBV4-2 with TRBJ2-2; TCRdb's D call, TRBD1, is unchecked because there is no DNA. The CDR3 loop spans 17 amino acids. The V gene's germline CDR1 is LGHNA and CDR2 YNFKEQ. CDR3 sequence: CASSQDFTSRGTGELFF.